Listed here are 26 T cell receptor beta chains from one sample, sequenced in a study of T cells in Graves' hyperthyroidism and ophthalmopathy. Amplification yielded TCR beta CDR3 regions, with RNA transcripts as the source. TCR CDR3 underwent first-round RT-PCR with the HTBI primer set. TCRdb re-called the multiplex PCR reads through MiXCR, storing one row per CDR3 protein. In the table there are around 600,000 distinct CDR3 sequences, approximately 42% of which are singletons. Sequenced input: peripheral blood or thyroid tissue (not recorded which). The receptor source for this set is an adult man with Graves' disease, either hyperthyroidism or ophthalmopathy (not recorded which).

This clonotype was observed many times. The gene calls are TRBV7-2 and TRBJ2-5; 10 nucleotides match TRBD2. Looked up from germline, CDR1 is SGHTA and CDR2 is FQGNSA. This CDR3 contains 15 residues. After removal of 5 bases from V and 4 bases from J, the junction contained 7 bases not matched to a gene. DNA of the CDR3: TGTGCCAGCAGCCCAGAGCGGGAGGGCAGAGAGACCCAGTACTTC. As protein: CASSPEREGRETQYF.

CDR3 in amino acids: CATSSLSQATNEKLFF. The CDR3 DNA is TGTGCCACCAGCAGCTTATCCCAGGCAACTAATGAAAAACTGTTTTTT. This chain connects TRBV15 to TRBJ1-4; D is uncertain. This CDR3 is built from 16 residues. Trimming removed 3 bases at V and 0 bases at J, with 11 bases between. CDR1 and CDR2 (germline): LNHNV, YYDKDF (reference sequence).

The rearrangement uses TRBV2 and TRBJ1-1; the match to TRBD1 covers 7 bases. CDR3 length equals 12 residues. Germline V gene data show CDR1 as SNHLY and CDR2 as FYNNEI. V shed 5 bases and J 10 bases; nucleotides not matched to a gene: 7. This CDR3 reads CASSPGQAAAFF. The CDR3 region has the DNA TGTGCCAGCAGTCCCGGACAGGCTGCAGCTTTCTTT.

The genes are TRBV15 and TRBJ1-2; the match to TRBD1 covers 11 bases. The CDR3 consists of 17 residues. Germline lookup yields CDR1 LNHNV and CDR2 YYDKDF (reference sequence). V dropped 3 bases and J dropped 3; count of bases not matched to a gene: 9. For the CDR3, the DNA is TGTGCCACCAGCAGTGTACGAGTGGGACAGGGGGACTATGGCTACACCTTC. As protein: CATSSVRVGQGDYGYTF.

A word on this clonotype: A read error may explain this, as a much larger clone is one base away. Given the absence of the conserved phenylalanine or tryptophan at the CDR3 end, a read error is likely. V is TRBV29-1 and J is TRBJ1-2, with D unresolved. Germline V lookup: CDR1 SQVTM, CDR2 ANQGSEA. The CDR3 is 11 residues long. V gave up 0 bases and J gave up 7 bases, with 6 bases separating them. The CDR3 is CSVEDGVGYTL. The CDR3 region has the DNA TGCAGCGTTGAAGATGGGGTTGGCTACACCCTC.

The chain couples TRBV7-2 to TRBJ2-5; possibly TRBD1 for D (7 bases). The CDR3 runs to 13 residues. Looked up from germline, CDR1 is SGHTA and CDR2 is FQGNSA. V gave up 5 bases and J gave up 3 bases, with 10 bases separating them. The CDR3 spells CASSGRGEETQYF. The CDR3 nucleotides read TGTGCCAGCAGCGGCAGGGGGGAAGAGACCCAGTACTTC.

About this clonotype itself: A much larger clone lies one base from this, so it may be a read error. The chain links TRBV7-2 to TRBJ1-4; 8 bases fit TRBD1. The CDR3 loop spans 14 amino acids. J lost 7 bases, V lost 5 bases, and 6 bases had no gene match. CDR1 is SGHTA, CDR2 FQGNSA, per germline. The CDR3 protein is CASSRTGRGEKLFF. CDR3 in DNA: TGTGCCAGCAGCCGGACAGGGCGGGGTGAAAAACTGTTTTTT.

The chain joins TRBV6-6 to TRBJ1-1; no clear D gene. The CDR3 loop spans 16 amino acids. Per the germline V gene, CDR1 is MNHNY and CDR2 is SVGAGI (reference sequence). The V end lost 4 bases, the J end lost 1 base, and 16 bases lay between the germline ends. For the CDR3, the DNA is TGTGCCAGCAGTTTTACAATGGGCATAGAGAACACTGAAGCTTTCTTT. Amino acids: CASSFTMGIENTEAFF.

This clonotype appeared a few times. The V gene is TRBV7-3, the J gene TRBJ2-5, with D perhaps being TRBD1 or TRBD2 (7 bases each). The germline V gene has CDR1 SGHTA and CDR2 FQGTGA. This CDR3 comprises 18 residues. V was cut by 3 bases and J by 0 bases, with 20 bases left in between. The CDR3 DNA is TGTGCCAGCAGCTTGGTGGGGGGGACAGAGACGTACCAAGAGACCCAGTACTTC. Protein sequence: CASSLVGGTETYQETQYF.

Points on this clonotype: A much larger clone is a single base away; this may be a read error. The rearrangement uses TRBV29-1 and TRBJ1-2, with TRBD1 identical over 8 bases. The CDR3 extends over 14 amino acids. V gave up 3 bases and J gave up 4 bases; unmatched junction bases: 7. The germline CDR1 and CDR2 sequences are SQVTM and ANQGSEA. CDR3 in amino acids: CSVEAGGAGYGYTF. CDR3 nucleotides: TGCAGCGTTGAGGCAGGGGGCGCGGGCTATGGCTACACCTTC.

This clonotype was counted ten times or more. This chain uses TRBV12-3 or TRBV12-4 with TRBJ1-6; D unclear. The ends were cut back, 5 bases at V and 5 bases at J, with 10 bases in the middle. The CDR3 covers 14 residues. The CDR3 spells CASSVDGHNSPLHF. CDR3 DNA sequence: TGTGCCAGCAGTGTTGACGGACATAATTCACCCCTCCACTTT.

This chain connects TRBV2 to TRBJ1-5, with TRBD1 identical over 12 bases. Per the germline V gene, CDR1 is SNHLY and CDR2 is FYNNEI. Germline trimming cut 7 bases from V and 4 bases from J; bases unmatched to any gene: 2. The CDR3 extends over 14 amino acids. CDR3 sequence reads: CASKGQGANQPQHF. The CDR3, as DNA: TGTGCCAGCAAGGGACAGGGGGCGAATCAGCCCCAGCATTTT.

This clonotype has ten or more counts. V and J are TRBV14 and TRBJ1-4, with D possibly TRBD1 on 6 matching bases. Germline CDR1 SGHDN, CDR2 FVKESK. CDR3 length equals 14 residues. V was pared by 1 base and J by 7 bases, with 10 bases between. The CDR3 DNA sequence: TGTGCCAGCAGCCAAGGACAGGTCGGTGAAAAACTGTTTTTT. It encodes CASSQGQVGEKLFF.

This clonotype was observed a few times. The CDR3 DNA is TGCAGCGTCTCAGACGGGACAACTATGAACACTGAAGCTTTCTTT. This codes for CSVSDGTTMNTEAFF. The V gene is TRBV29-1, the J gene TRBJ1-1; D possibly corresponds to TRBD1 (6 bases). This CDR3 contains 15 residues. Looked up from germline, CDR1 is SQVTM and CDR2 is ANQGSEA. V was trimmed by 6 bases and J by 0 bases, leaving 17 bases between them.

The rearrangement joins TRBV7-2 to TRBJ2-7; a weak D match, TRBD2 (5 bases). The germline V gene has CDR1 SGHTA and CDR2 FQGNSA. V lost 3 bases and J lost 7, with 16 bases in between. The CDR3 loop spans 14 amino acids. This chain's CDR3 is CASSLDGGFREQYF. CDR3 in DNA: TGTGCCAGCAGCTTGGATGGCGGGTTTAGGGAGCAGTACTTC.

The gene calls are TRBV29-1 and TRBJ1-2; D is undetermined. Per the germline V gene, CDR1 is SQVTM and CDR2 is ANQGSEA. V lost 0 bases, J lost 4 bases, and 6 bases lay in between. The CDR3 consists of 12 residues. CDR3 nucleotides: TGCAGCGTTGAAGACGGGGTCTATGGCTACACCTTC. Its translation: CSVEDGVYGYTF.

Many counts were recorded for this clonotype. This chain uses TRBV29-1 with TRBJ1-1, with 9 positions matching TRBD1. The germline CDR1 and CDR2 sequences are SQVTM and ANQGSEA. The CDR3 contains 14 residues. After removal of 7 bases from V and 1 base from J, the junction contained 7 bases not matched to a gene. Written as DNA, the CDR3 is TGCAGCGATCGGACAGGGGTGGGGAACACTGAAGCTTTCTTT. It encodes CSDRTGVGNTEAFF. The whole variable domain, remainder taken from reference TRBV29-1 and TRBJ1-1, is SAVISQKPSRDICQRGTSLTIQCQVDSQVTMMFWYRQQPGQSLTLIATANQGSEATYESGFVIDKFPISRPNLTFSTLTVSNMSPEDSSIYLCSDRTGVGNTEAFFGQGTRLTVV.

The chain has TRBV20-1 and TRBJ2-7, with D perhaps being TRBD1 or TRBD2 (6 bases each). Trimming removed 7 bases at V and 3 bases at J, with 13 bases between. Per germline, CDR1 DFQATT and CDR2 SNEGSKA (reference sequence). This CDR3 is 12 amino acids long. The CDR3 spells CSGGTNLYEQYF. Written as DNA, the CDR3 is TGCAGTGGCGGGACAAACCTCTACGAGCAGTACTTC.

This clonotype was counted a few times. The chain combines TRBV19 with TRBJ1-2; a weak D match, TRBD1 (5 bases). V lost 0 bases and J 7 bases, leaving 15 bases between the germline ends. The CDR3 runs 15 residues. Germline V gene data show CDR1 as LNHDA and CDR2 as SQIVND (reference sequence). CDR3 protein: CASSIEQVAGSGYTF. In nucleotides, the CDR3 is TGTGCCAGTAGTATAGAACAGGTGGCAGGCTCTGGCTACACCTTC.

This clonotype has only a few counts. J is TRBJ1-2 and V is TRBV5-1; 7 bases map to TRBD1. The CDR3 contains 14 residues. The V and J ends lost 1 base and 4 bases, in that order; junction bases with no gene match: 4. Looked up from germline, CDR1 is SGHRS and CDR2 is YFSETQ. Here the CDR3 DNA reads TGCGCCAGCAGCTTGTCCGGGACAGTCTATGGCTACACCTTC. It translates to CASSLSGTVYGYTF.

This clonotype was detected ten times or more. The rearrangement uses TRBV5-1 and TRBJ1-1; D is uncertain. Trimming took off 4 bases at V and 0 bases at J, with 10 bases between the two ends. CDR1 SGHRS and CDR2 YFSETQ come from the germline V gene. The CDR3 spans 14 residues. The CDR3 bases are TGCGCCAGCAGCAGGGAACACATGAACACTGAAGCTTTCTTT. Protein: CASSREHMNTEAFF. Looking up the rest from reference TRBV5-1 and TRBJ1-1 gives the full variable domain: KAGVTQTPRYLIKTRGQQVTLSCSPISGHRSVSWYQQTPGQGLQFLFEYFSETQRNKGNFPGRFSGRQFSNSRSEMNVSTLELGDSALYLCASSREHMNTEAFFGQGTRLTVV.

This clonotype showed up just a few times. The CDR3 is CASSLATSGEMGKTQYF. CDR3 DNA: TGTGCCAGCAGCTTAGCGACTAGCGGGGAGATGGGAAAGACCCAGTACTTC. The V and J genes are TRBV7-9 and TRBJ2-5, with 11 bases matching TRBD2. The CDR3 has 17 residues. The V gene end was trimmed by 0 bases and the J gene end by 6 bases; junction bases not matched to a gene: 9. Germline CDR1 SEHNR, CDR2 FQNEAQ (reference sequence).

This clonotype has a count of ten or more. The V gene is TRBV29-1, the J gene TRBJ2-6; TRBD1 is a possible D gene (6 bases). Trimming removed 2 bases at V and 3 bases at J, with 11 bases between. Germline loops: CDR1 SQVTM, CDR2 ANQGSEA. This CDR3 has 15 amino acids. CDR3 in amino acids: CSVENTGFGANVLTF. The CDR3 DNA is TGCAGCGTTGAAAATACAGGGTTTGGGGCCAACGTCCTGACTTTC.

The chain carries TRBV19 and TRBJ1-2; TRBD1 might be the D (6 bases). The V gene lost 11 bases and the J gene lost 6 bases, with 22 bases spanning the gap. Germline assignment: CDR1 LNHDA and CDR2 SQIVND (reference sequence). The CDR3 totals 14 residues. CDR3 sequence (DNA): TGTGCCGGTACACCCGACAGGTATCCCGATGGCTACACCTTC. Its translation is CAGTPDRYPDGYTF. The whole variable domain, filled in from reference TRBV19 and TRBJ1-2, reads DGGITQSPKYLFRKEGQNVTLSCEQNLNHDAMYWYRQDPGQGLRLIYYSQIVNDFQKGDIAEGYSVSREKKESFPLTVTSAQKNPTAFYLCAGTPDRYPDGYTFGSGTRLTVV.

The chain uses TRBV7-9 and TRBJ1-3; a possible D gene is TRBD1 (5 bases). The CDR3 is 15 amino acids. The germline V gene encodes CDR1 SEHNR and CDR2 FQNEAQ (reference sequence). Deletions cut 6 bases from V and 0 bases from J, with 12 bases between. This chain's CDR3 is CASSSGGDSGNTIYF. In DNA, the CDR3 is TGTGCCAGCAGTTCCGGGGGTGACTCTGGAAACACCATATATTTT.

The CDR3 coding sequence is TGTGCCAGCAGCGCCCTCGGGGGCTCTGGAAACACCATATATTTT. Encoded protein: CASSALGGSGNTIYF. The V call is TRBV9, the J call TRBJ1-3, with D perhaps matching TRBD1 (5 bases). CDR3 size: 15 residues. V gave up 3 bases and J gave up 0 bases, with 10 bases separating them. Germline-derived CDR1 and CDR2 are SGDLS and YYNGEE. Full variable domain (rest looked up from reference TRBV9 and TRBJ1-3): DSGVTQTPKHLITATGQRVTLRCSPRSGDLSVYWYQQSLDQGLQFLIQYYNGEERAKGNILERFSAQQFPDLHSELNLSSLELGDSALYFCASSALGGSGNTIYFGEGSWLTVV.